Below are 11 T cell receptor beta chains sequenced from a single sample in a study of cytomegalovirus exposure and HLA in healthy donors. The PCR was carried out with 60 Vbeta primers and 13 Jbeta primers. Sequencing used immunoSEQ multiplex PCR; TCRdb keeps in-frame clones, though not all of them. The sample has 120,000 to 150,000 clones; about four fifths are singletons. Sample: PBMCs. The receptors here all came from a man younger than 40 in good health and CMV-seronegative.

This CDR3 is CASSFAGARTEAFF. The CDR3 DNA follows: TGTGCCAGCAGTTTTGCGGGGGCGCGCACTGAAGCTTTCTTT. The rearrangement links TRBV28 to TRBJ1-1; D might be TRBD1 (6 bases). Trimming stripped 3 bases from V and 4 bases from J, with 12 bases between. Germline loops: CDR1 MDHEN, CDR2 SYDVKM. CDR3 length: 14 amino acids.

The rearrangement uses TRBV18 and TRBJ2-6; possibly TRBD1 for D (5 bases). The CDR3 covers 18 residues. V lost 0 bases, J lost 0 bases, and 12 bases lay in between. Germline loops: CDR1 KGHSH, CDR2 LQKENI. This CDR3 reads CASSPPGSGRSGANVLTF. In DNA, the CDR3 is TGTGCCAGCTCACCACCCGGGTCAGGGCGCTCTGGGGCCAACGTCCTGACTTTC.

The chain is built from TRBV5-1 and TRBJ2-3, with 9 bases aligning to TRBD2. Trimming took 5 bases from V and 2 from J; bases not matched to a gene: 6. This CDR3 is built from 15 residues. The germline gives CDR1 SGHRS, CDR2 YFSETQ. DNA of the CDR3: TGCGCCAGCAGAGGTCTAGCGGGATTCACAGATACGCAGTATTTT. Translation: CASRGLAGFTDTQYF.

The rearrangement joins TRBV20-1 to TRBJ1-2; a possible D gene is TRBD1 (5 bases). CDR3 size: 11 residues. The ends were cut back, 7 bases at V and 2 bases at J, with 8 bases in the middle. Germline V lookup: CDR1 DFQATT, CDR2 SNEGSKA (reference sequence). The CDR3 DNA reads as TGCAGTGTGGGGCAGAACTATGGCTACACCTTC. This translates into CSVGQNYGYTF.

Worth noting for this clone: The sample carries other DNA sequences with the same CDR3. The V call is TRBV28, the J call TRBJ2-7; no reliable D call. The ends were cut back, 3 bases at V and 0 bases at J, with 3 bases in the middle. The CDR3 totals 12 residues. CDR1 and CDR2 from the germline V gene are MDHEN and SYDVKM. This CDR3 is CASSFSSYEQYF. As DNA, the CDR3 is TGTGCCAGCAGTTTTAGCTCCTACGAGCAGTACTTC.

This chain connects TRBV12-5 to TRBJ1-5; possible D gene TRBD1, 6 bases. This CDR3 has 16 residues. Per the germline V gene, CDR1 is LGHNT and CDR2 is FRNRAP. The V end was cut by 9 bases, the J end by 2 bases, with 20 bases between. The CDR3 DNA is TGTGCTAGGGGAAGGGGAGCACAGGGCCGCAATCAGCCCCAGCATTTT. Translation: CARGRGAQGRNQPQHF.

CDR3 nucleotide sequence: TGTGCCAGCAGCTTCCGCGGGGGTCCCGGGGCCAACGTCCTGACTTTC. Its protein is CASSFRGGPGANVLTF. The chain uses TRBV7-6 and TRBJ2-6; 7 nucleotides match TRBD2. The ends lost 3 bases at V and 4 bases at J; junction bases unmatched: 6. Germline CDR1 SGHVS, CDR2 FNYEAQ. The CDR3 consists of 16 residues.

The chain carries TRBV6-5 and TRBJ2-7, with D unclear. CDR1 is MNHEY, CDR2 SVGAGI, per germline. Trimming removed 6 bases at V and 6 bases at J, with 12 bases between. The CDR3 has 12 amino acids. The CDR3 DNA follows: TGTGCCAGCAGATCCCTCCTCGGCGAGCAGTACTTC. It encodes CASRSLLGEQYF.

The J gene is TRBJ1-1, the V gene TRBV28, with unresolved D. Germline V gene lookup returns CDR1 MDHEN and CDR2 SYDVKM. Trimming left V 2 bases short and J 4 bases short, with 11 bases between. The CDR3 loop spans 14 amino acids. CDR3 residues: CASSLRAEGTEAFF. CDR3 coding DNA: TGTGCCAGCAGTTTAAGGGCAGAGGGCACTGAAGCTTTCTTT.

The CDR3 coding sequence is TGTGCCAGCGGGGAGGGGGGCTACACCTTC. The encoded protein is CASGEGGYTF. V is TRBV7-9 and J is TRBJ1-2; weak D call: TRBD1 (5 bases). The CDR3 runs to 10 residues. V dropped 8 bases and J dropped 8 bases, with 9 bases sitting between them. In germline, CDR1 is SEHNR, CDR2 FQNEAQ (reference sequence). The full variable domain, completed using reference TRBV7-9 and TRBJ1-2, is DTGVSQNPRHKITKRGQNVTFRCDPISEHNRLYWYRQTLGQGPEFLTYFQNEAQLEKSRLLSDRFSAERPKGSFSTLEIQRTEQGDSAMYLCASGEGGYTFGSGTRLTVV.

This clone was seen more than once but under ten times. The V gene is TRBV5-6, the J gene TRBJ1-1; a possible D gene is TRBD1 (6 bases). Per germline, CDR1 SGHDT and CDR2 YYEEEE. The CDR3 sequence is 11 residues long. Trimming took 3 bases from V and 6 from J, leaving 6 bases between them. CDR3 loop: CASSSGAEAFF. The CDR3 region has the DNA TGTGCCAGCAGCTCAGGGGCTGAAGCTTTCTTT.